Listed here are 25 T cell receptor beta chains from one sample, sequenced in a study of blood T cell repertoires in COVID-19. The method was immunoSEQ multiplex PCR; TCRdb's version includes in-frame clones alone and lacks a portion of them. Counted here are about 250,000 clones, 87% occurring once; the ten biggest clones make up approximately 3.3%. Material for sequencing was peripheral blood. Receptors were obtained from a man aged 18 to 29 with active or convalescent COVID-19.

The V call is TRBV7-2, the J call TRBJ1-5; 9 bases are a match to TRBD1. Per the germline V gene, CDR1 is SGHTA and CDR2 is FQGNSA. The CDR3 contains 16 residues. The trim removed 1 base at V and 6 bases at J, leaving 7 bases unmatched. This chain's CDR3 is CASSLVRTGGGQPQHF. CDR3 nucleotides: TGTGCCAGCAGCTTAGTACGAACAGGGGGCGGTCAGCCCCAGCATTTT. The whole variable domain, remainder taken from reference TRBV7-2 and TRBJ1-5, is GAGVSQSPSNKVTEKGKDVELRCDPISGHTALYWYRQSLGQGLEFLIYFQGNSAPDKSGLPSDRFSAERTGGSVSTLTIQRTQQEDSAVYLCASSLVRTGGGQPQHFGDGTRLSIL.

This clone showed up just a few times. The V and J genes are TRBV2 and TRBJ1-2; 7 nucleotides line up with TRBD1. CDR3 size: 12 residues. The V gene's germline CDR1 is SNHLY and CDR2 FYNNEI. With V trimmed by 6 bases and J by 8 bases, 6 bases remained unmatched. In DNA form, the CDR3 reads TGTGCCAGCAGGGCCGACAGGGACGGCTACACCTTC. It yields the protein CASRADRDGYTF.

The J gene is TRBJ1-3, the V gene TRBV10-3; 7 nucleotides line up with TRBD1. CDR3 length: 14 amino acids. From germline, CDR1 is ENHRY and CDR2 SYGVKD. Unmatched junction bases numbered 4, after V lost 6 bases and J lost 2 bases. This CDR3 reads CAIRGTATGNTIYF. The CDR3 coding sequence is TGTGCCATCAGGGGGACAGCTACTGGAAACACCATATATTTT.

The chain employs TRBV7-3 and TRBJ2-1; 8 positions agree with TRBD2. Germline CDR1 and CDR2: SGHTA and FQGTGA. CDR3 length: 15 residues. The V gene end was trimmed by 1 base and the J gene end by 7 bases; junction bases not matched to a gene: 6. In DNA form, the CDR3 reads TGTGCCAGCAGCTTAAACGGGAGGGCCGCGAATGAGCAGTTCTTC. This codes for CASSLNGRAANEQFF.

In its sample, this clone was seen a few times. An end of the junction does not agree with germline; a read error may underlie this. The V call is TRBV7-7, the J call TRBJ1-1; TRBD1 might be the D (5 bases). CDR1 and CDR2 from the germline V gene are SSHAT and FNYEAQ (reference sequence). The CDR3 contains 15 residues. CDR3 bases: TGTGCTAGCAGCTACCGACAGTTCATGAACACTGAAGCTTTCTTT. The encoded protein is CASSYRQFMNTEAFF.

This sequence joins TRBV7-2 and TRBJ2-7; 10 bases agree with TRBD2. This CDR3 is 16 amino acids long. CDR1 SGHTA and CDR2 FQGNSA come from the germline V gene. J gave up 2 bases and V 0 bases, and 4 bases lay outside the gene matches. This chain's CDR3 is CASSLAIGLAAYEQYF. CDR3 in DNA: TGTGCCAGCAGCTTAGCTATTGGACTAGCGGCCTACGAGCAGTACTTC. The full variable domain, rest sourced from reference TRBV7-2 and TRBJ2-7, is GAGVSQSPSNKVTEKGKDVELRCDPISGHTALYWYRQSLGQGLEFLIYFQGNSAPDKSGLPSDRFSAERTGGSVSTLTIQRTQQEDSAVYLCASSLAIGLAAYEQYFGPGTRLTVT.

The chain is built from TRBV10-3 and TRBJ1-1; tentative D call: TRBD1 (5 bases). The CDR3 length is 14 residues. V was shortened by 0 bases and J by 8 bases, with 13 bases between the two germline ends. Germline CDR1 reads ENHRY; CDR2 reads SYGVKD. The CDR3 nucleotides are TGTGCCATCAGTGAGTCGGGGGGGTTCGTAGAAGCTTTCTTT. The encoded protein is CAISESGGFVEAFF.

This sequence joins TRBV28 and TRBJ1-1; the match to TRBD1 covers 8 bases. V lost 6 bases to trimming and J lost 5 bases; unmatched junction nucleotides: 8. This CDR3 spans 14 amino acids. CDR1 MDHEN and CDR2 SYDVKM come from the germline V gene. CDR3 in DNA: TGTGCCAGCAGCTCCAGGGGGCTGGGGACTGAAGCTTTCTTT. Its translation: CASSSRGLGTEAFF.

This chain joins TRBV5-4 and TRBJ2-1; 10 nucleotides match TRBD2. Germline V gene data show CDR1 as SGHNT and CDR2 as YYREEE (reference sequence). V shed 7 bases, J shed 8 bases, and the junction held 9 bases outside the gene matches. The CDR3 is 14 residues long. For the CDR3, the DNA is TGTGCCAGCTGCGAGCGGGGGGGCTCACATGAGCAGTTCTTC. Translation: CASCERGGSHEQFF. The full variable domain, completed using reference TRBV5-4 and TRBJ2-1, is ETGVTQSPTHLIKTRGQQVTLRCSSQSGHNTVSWYQQALGQGPQFIFQYYREEENGRGNFPPRFSGLQFPNYSSELNVNALELDDSALYLCASCERGGSHEQFFGPGTRLTVL.

The J gene is TRBJ1-4, the V gene TRBV23-1; D perhaps matches TRBD1 (6 bases). TRBV23-1 is noted as an ORF with a role that remains uncertain. The CDR3 has 14 amino acids. The ends were cut back, 4 bases at V and 7 bases at J, with 13 bases in the middle. CDR3 sequence reads: CASSPGQPLEKLFF. CDR3 DNA: TGCGCCAGCAGTCCTGGACAGCCACTTGAAAAACTGTTTTTT.

To note about this clone: The sample carries other DNA sequences with the same CDR3. V usage is TRBV9 and J usage is TRBJ1-3; D gene ambiguous. Germline CDR1 reads SGDLS; CDR2 reads YYNGEE. Trimming cost V 4 bases and J 0 bases, with 8 bases left between them. This CDR3 comprises 14 residues. CDR3 region: CASSPGGSGNTIYF. DNA of the CDR3: TGTGCCAGCAGCCCAGGAGGCTCTGGAAACACCATATATTTT.

V is TRBV29-1 and J is TRBJ1-4, with 7 bases lining up with TRBD1. J lost 5 bases, V lost 7 bases, and 10 bases had no gene match. Germline V gene sequence: CDR1 SQVTM, CDR2 ANQGSEA. The CDR3 totals 14 residues. CDR3 loop: CSAGAGTANEKLFF. DNA of the CDR3: TGCAGCGCTGGGGCCGGGACAGCAAATGAAAAACTGTTTTTT.

The chain has TRBV30 and TRBJ1-5; tentative D call: TRBD1 (5 bases). V was trimmed by 2 bases and J by 4 bases, leaving 9 bases between them. This CDR3 region has 13 residues. The V gene's germline CDR1 is GTSNPN and CDR2 SVGIG (reference sequence). The DNA of the CDR3 is TGTGCCTGGAGTAGACCAGGGAATCAGCCCCAGCATTTT. Amino acids: CAWSRPGNQPQHF.

This chain connects TRBV28 to TRBJ2-7, with 8 bases identical to TRBD1. CDR1 is MDHEN, CDR2 SYDVKM, per germline. This CDR3 is built from 17 residues. V trimming: 3 bases; J trimming: 0 bases; junction bases outside the gene matches: 10. The chain's CDR3 is CASSFDPRQGFSYEQYF. The CDR3 DNA is TGTGCCAGCAGTTTTGACCCCCGACAGGGGTTCTCCTACGAGCAGTACTTC.

The CDR3 bases are TGTGCCAGCAGTTTACGGCGGGGTGAAAAACTGTTTTTT. It yields the protein CASSLRRGEKLFF. The chain recombines TRBV27 with TRBJ1-4; no firm D call. The CDR3 totals 13 residues. The V gene's germline CDR1 is MNHEY and CDR2 SMNVEV (reference sequence). Deletions cut 2 bases from V and 7 bases from J, with 8 bases between.

The genes are TRBV28 and TRBJ2-3, with TRBD2 matching over 8 bases. The V and J ends lost 5 bases and 9 bases, in that order; junction bases with no gene match: 4. This CDR3 is 12 amino acids long. CDR1 is MDHEN, CDR2 SYDVKM, per germline. In nucleotides, the CDR3 is TGTGCCAGCAGTCCCCAGCGGGAGACGCAGTATTTT. Its protein product is CASSPQRETQYF.

The chain links TRBV18 to TRBJ2-2, with 9 bases that match TRBD2. In germline, CDR1 is KGHSH, CDR2 LQKENI. V shed 3 bases, J shed 8 bases, and the junction held 4 bases outside the gene matches. The CDR3 consists of 14 residues. The CDR3 DNA reads TGTGCCAGCTCACCCGGGACTAGCATTGGGGAGCTGTTTTTT. Translated: CASSPGTSIGELFF.

The chain links TRBV6-6 to TRBJ2-3, with D perhaps matching TRBD2 (6 bases). V was clipped by 4 bases and J by 2 bases, with 13 bases between them. The length of the CDR3 is 15 residues. The V gene's germline CDR1 is MNHNY and CDR2 SVGAGI (reference sequence). The CDR3 DNA reads TGTGCCAGCAGTTTTCGAGCGGGCGTCACAGATACGCAGTATTTT. Residues: CASSFRAGVTDTQYF.

The table lists this clone with a few counts. The chain carries TRBV5-6 and TRBJ1-4; D is ambiguous. Looked up from germline, CDR1 is SGHDT and CDR2 is YYEEEE. The CDR3 totals 17 residues. V was pared by 0 bases and J by 0 bases, with 12 bases between. The CDR3 DNA reads as TGTGCCAGCAGCTTGGCTGGGCACCTATCAACTAATGAAAAACTGTTTTTT. Its protein product is CASSLAGHLSTNEKLFF.

The rearrangement links TRBV7-9 to TRBJ1-1, with TRBD1 identical over 10 bases. Germline CDR1 is SEHNR and CDR2 is FQNEAQ (reference sequence). This CDR3 region has 18 residues. V shed 6 bases and J 4 bases; nucleotides not matched to a gene: 17. The CDR3 nucleotides are TGTGCCAGCAGATCGGGCCCCGGGACAGGGGAAGTTAGCACTGAAGCTTTCTTT. Protein product: CASRSGPGTGEVSTEAFF.

The genes are TRBV9 and TRBJ2-2; 7 bases are shared with TRBD1. CDR3 size: 14 residues. V lost 8 bases and J lost 4; bases outside the gene matches: 8. Germline values: CDR1 SGDLS, CDR2 YYNGEE. Written as DNA, the CDR3 is TGTGCCAGTACGGGGCAGGGGGTCACCGGGGAGCTGTTTTTT. It codes for CASTGQGVTGELFF.

The chain combines TRBV7-3 with TRBJ1-2; 7 bases map to TRBD1. Germline V gene lookup returns CDR1 SGHTA and CDR2 FQGTGA. Germline trimming cut 5 bases from V and 3 bases from J; bases unmatched to any gene: 3. The CDR3 contains 13 residues. The DNA for the CDR3 is TGTGCCAGCAGCCCTGACAGGGACTATGGCTACACCTTC. Protein product: CASSPDRDYGYTF.

This chain's CDR3 is CASSLGAGPLNEQFF. CDR3 nucleotides: TGTGCCAGCAGCTTGGGAGCGGGCCCCCTCAATGAGCAGTTCTTC. The chain combines TRBV5-6 with TRBJ2-1; possible D gene TRBD2, 6 bases. This CDR3 comprises 15 residues. Trimming cost V 0 bases and J 6 bases, with 13 bases left between them. The germline gives CDR1 SGHDT, CDR2 YYEEEE.

V gene TRBV6-5 combines with J gene TRBJ2-4, with 10 positions matching TRBD1. The V gene end was trimmed by 5 bases and the J gene end by 8 bases; junction bases not matched to a gene: 6. This CDR3 has 14 residues. Germline V gene data show CDR1 as MNHEY and CDR2 as SVGAGI. The CDR3 nucleotides read TGTGCCAGCAGTAAGGACAGGGGGGCGGACATTCAGTACTTC. It yields the protein CASSKDRGADIQYF.

The chain joins TRBV30 to TRBJ1-1; a possible D gene is TRBD1 (5 bases). CDR1 and CDR2 (germline): GTSNPN, SVGIG (reference sequence). The CDR3 consists of 13 residues. V shed 2 bases and J shed 0 bases, with 7 bases lying between them. This chain's CDR3 is CAWSQGMNTEAFF. CDR3 nucleotides: TGTGCCTGGAGTCAGGGCATGAACACTGAAGCTTTCTTT.